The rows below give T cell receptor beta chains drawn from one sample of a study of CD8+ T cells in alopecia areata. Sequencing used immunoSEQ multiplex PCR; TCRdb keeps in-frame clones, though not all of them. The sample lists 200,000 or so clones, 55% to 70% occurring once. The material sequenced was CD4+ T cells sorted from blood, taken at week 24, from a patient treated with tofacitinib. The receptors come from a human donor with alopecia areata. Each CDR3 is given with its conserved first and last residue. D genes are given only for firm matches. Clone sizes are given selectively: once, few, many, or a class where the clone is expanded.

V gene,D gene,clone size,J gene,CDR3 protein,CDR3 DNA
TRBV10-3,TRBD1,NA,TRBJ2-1,CAISQGSSYNEQFF,TGTGCCATCTCACAGGGGAGCTCCTACAATGAGCAGTTCTTC
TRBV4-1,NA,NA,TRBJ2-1,CASSRQSGSGENEQFF,TGCGCCAGCAGCCGACAAAGCGGGTCGGGGGAGAATGAGCAGTTCTTC
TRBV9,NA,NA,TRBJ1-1,CASSVESGVNTEAFF,TGTGCCAGCAGCGTAGAATCAGGGGTTAACACTGAAGCTTTCTTT
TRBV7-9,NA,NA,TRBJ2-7,CASSLSLYEQYF,TGTGCCAGCAGCTTATCCCTCTACGAGCAGTACTTC
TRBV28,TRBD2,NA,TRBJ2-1,CASSPISGTSNEQFF,TGTGCCAGCAGTCCCATAAGCGGGACTAGCAATGAGCAGTTCTTC
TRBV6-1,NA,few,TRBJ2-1,CASSEGVGGQFF,TGTGCCAGCAGTGAAGGGGTAGGGGGGCAGTTCTTC
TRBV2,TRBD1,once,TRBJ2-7,CASRQGQGSKYF,TGTGCCAGCAGACAAGGACAGGGAAGTAAGTACTTC
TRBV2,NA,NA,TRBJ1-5,CASRDTNQPQHF,TGTGCCAGCCGGGACACCAATCAGCCCCAGCATTTT
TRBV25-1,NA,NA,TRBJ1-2,CASSERGYGYTF,TGTGCCAGCAGTGAAAGGGGATACGGCTACACCTTC
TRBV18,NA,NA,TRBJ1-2,CASSPTRQEIHYGYTF,TGTGCCAGCTCACCTACCCGACAGGAGATCCACTATGGCTACACCTTC
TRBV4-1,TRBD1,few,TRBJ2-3,CASSPGQGTDTQYF,TGCGCCAGCAGCCCCGGACAGGGTACAGATACGCAGTATTTT
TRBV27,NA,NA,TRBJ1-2,CASRGRQLTDGYTF,TGTGCCAGCAGGGGACGACAGCTTACTGATGGCTACACCTTC
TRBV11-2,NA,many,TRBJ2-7,CASRTGQRPAGEQYF,TGTGCCAGCAGAACAGGACAGCGTCCGGCCGGCGAGCAGTACTTC
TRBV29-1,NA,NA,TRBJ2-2,CSVGLRGYTGELFF,TGCAGCGTTGGATTGAGGGGCTACACCGGGGAGCTGTTTTTT
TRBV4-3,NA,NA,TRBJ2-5,CASSLTVQETQYF,TGCGCCAGCAGCCTCACAGTCCAAGAGACCCAGTACTTC
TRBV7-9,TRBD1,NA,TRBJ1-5,CASSRTGGDQPQHF,TGTGCCAGCAGCCGGACAGGGGGAGATCAGCCCCAGCATTTT
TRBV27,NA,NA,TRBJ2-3,CASSILDGTDTQYF,TGTGCCAGCAGTATACTAGACGGCACAGATACGCAGTATTTT
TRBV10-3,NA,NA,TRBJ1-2,CAISPPPGTYGYTF,TGTGCCATCAGCCCCCCCCCAGGGACCTATGGCTACACCTTC
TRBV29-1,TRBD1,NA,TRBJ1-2,CSVEDQGQGVYGYTF,TGCAGCGTTGAAGATCAGGGACAGGGTGTATATGGCTACACCTTC
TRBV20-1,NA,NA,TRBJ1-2,CSARWDTF,TGCAGTGCTAGATGGGACACCTTC
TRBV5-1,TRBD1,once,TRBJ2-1,CASSLGTAGDEQFF,TGCGCCAGCAGCCTCGGGACAGCTGGGGATGAGCAGTTCTTC
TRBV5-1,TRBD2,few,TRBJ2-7,CASSFSSGTAYEQYF,TGCGCCAGCAGTTTCTCTAGCGGGACCGCCTACGAGCAGTACTTC
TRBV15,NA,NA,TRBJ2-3,CATSSSYVGTDTQYF,TGTGCCACCAGCAGTTCCTACGTCGGCACAGATACGCAGTATTTT
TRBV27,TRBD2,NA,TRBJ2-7,CASSPRLAGVYEQYF,TGTGCCAGCAGTCCTAGACTAGCGGGAGTATACGAGCAGTACTTC
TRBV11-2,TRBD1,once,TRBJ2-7,CASSFVTGDEQYF,TGTGCCAGCAGCTTCGTGACAGGGGACGAGCAGTACTTC
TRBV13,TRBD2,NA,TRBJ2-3,CAISDSPAGGSDTQYF,TGTGCCATCAGTGACTCCCCAGCGGGAGGATCAGATACGCAGTATTTT
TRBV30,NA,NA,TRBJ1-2,CAWSPKQISYTF,TGTGCCTGGAGTCCCAAACAAATTAGCTACACCTTC
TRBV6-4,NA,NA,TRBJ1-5,CASSTDRRNQPQHF,TGTGCCAGCAGTACCGACAGGAGGAATCAGCCCCAGCATTTT
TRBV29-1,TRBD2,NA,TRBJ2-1,CSVVPSGAYSYNEQFF,TGCAGCGTTGTACCTAGCGGGGCCTACTCCTACAATGAGCAGTTCTTC
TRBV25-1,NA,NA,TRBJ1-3,CASSRGNSGNTIYF,TGTGCCAGCAGTCGGGGCAACTCTGGAAACACCATATATTTT
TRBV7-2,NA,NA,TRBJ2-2,CASSFDRTNTGELFF,TGTGCCAGCAGCTTTGACAGGACGAACACCGGGGAGCTGTTTTTT
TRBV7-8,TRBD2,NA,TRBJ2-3,CASSQTWLAGVGDTQYF,TGTGCCAGCAGCCAAACCTGGCTAGCGGGAGTCGGAGATACGCAGTATTTT
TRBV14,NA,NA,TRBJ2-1,CASSQDLEGNEQFF,TGTGCCAGCAGCCAAGACCTGGAAGGCAATGAGCAGTTCTTC
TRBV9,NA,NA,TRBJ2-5,CASSVEGWSRETQYF,TGTGCCAGCAGCGTAGAGGGTTGGTCTCGAGAGACCCAGTACTTC
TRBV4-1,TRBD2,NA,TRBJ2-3,CASSQVGREGTDTQYF,TGCGCCAGCAGCCAAGTTGGACGGGAGGGCACAGATACGCAGTATTTT
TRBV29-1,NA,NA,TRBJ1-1,CSVLYDTEAFF,TGCAGCGTTCTATATGACACTGAAGCTTTCTTT
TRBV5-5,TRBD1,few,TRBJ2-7,CASSWDRGLGEQYF,TGTGCCAGCAGCTGGGACAGGGGGCTGGGTGAGCAGTACTTC
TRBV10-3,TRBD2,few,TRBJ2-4,CAISDTPTSVGNIQYF,TGTGCCATCAGTGATACTCCGACTAGCGTTGGAAACATTCAGTACTTC
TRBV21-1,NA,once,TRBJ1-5,CASSARDRGRQPQHF,TGTGCCAGCAGCGCCCGTGACAGGGGGCGTCAGCCCCAGCATTTT
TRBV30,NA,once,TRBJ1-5,CAWSVSGAGSQPQHF,TGTGCCTGGAGTGTATCCGGGGCGGGGAGTCAGCCCCAGCATTTT
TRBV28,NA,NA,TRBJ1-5,CASSWGSNQPQHF,TGTGCCAGCAGTTGGGGTAGCAATCAGCCCCAGCATTTT
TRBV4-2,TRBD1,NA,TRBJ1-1,CASSEGGREVTEAFF,TGTGCCAGCAGCGAAGGGGGCAGGGAGGTCACTGAAGCTTTCTTT
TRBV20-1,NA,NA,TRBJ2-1,CSARFYNEQFF,TGCAGTGCTAGATTTTACAATGAGCAGTTCTTC
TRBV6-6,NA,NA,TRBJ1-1,CASRGYTEAFF,TGTGCCAGCAGGGGGTACACTGAAGCTTTCTTT
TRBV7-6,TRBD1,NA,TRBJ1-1,CASSLRQGGTEAFF,TGTGCCAGCAGCTTAAGACAGGGCGGCACTGAAGCTTTCTTT
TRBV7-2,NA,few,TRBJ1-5,CASSPGDSNQPQHF,TGTGCCAGCAGCCCCGGGGATAGCAATCAGCCCCAGCATTTT
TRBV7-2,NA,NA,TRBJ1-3,CASSLVIAGSGNTIYF,TGTGCCAGCAGCTTAGTAATAGCAGGGTCTGGAAACACCATATATTTT
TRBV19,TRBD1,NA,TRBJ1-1,CASNRGTGDNTEAFF,TGTGCCAGTAACCGGGGGACAGGGGACAACACTGAAGCTTTCTTT
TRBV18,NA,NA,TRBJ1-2,CASSPTGGDYGYTF,TGTGCCAGCTCACCTACCGGGGGCGACTATGGCTACACCTTC
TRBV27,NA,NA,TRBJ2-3,CASSLDQYTDTQYF,TGTGCCAGCAGTCTCGACCAGTACACAGATACGCAGTATTTT
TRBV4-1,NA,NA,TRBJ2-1,CASSQDQTSSYNEQFF,TGCGCCAGCAGCCAAGATCAGACTAGCTCCTACAATGAGCAGTTCTTC
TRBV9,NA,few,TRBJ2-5,CASSVVEGWETQYF,TGTGCCAGCAGCGTAGTGGAGGGTTGGGAGACCCAGTACTTC